This entry lists 28 T cell receptor beta chains sequenced from one sample in a study of blood T cell repertoires in COVID-19. Only in-frame clones appear in the TCRdb table, and some are missing; sequencing was by immunoSEQ multiplex PCR. This table holds about 120,000 clones, 87% found once. Material for sequencing was peripheral blood. The origin of the receptors is a woman in her 70s with acute or convalescent COVID-19.

This clone has a handful of counts. The chain carries TRBV5-6 and TRBJ1-4; D unclear. CDR3 length: 13 amino acids. Trimming stripped 0 bases from V and 3 bases from J, with 3 bases between. Germline lookup yields CDR1 SGHDT and CDR2 YYEEEE. The chain's CDR3 is CASSLASNEKLFF. CDR3 in DNA: TGTGCCAGCAGCTTGGCCTCTAATGAAAAACTGTTTTTT.

The chain links TRBV5-1 to TRBJ2-3, with 8 bases matching TRBD2. The J segment lost 2 bases and the V segment lost 4 bases, leaving 9 bases of the junction unmatched. Germline loops: CDR1 SGHRS, CDR2 YFSETQ. The CDR3 has 16 amino acids. The chain's CDR3 is CASSLKAGGFTDTQYF. DNA of the CDR3: TGCGCCAGCAGCCTCAAGGCGGGGGGCTTCACAGATACGCAGTATTTT.

This sequence joins TRBV5-1 and TRBJ2-3; no firm D call. Trimming took off 2 bases at V and 6 bases at J, with 4 bases between the two ends. The CDR3 has 11 amino acids. Germline V gene lookup returns CDR1 SGHRS and CDR2 YFSETQ. CDR3 in DNA: TGCGCCAGCAGCTTCGAGGATACGCAGTATTTT. It encodes CASSFEDTQYF.

The genes are TRBV2 and TRBJ1-2; D remains ambiguous. Trimming left V 7 bases short and J 4 bases short, with 13 bases between. The V gene's germline CDR1 is SNHLY and CDR2 FYNNEI. The CDR3 spans 13 residues. The CDR3 is CASNGIRFYGYTF. CDR3 bases: TGTGCCAGCAACGGGATCCGATTCTATGGCTACACCTTC.

The chain is built from TRBV6-6 and TRBJ2-5, with TRBD1 matching over 8 bases. Germline loops: CDR1 MNHNY, CDR2 SVGAGI (reference sequence). This CDR3 is built from 17 residues. The V segment lost 5 bases and the J segment 5 bases; nucleotides outside the gene matches: 16. CDR3 coding DNA: TGTGCCAGCAGTCCCGGACAGGGATCCCCAAATGAGGAGACCCAGTACTTC. Amino acid sequence: CASSPGQGSPNEETQYF.

The CDR3 bases are TGTGCCATCACACCCCGGGACAGGGGTGCAGATACGCAGTATTTT. Its protein is CAITPRDRGADTQYF. This rearrangement joins TRBV28 to TRBJ2-3; 10 bases are a match to TRBD1. The V gene end was trimmed by 10 bases and the J gene end by 4 bases; junction bases not matched to a gene: 11. Germline V gives CDR1 MDHEN, CDR2 SYDVKM. The CDR3 is 15 residues long. Variable domain in full (rest from reference TRBV28 and TRBJ2-3): DVKVTQSSRYLVKRTGEKVFLECVQDMDHENMFWYRQDPGLGLRLIYFSYDVKMKEKGDIPEGYSVSREKKERFSLILESASTNQTSMYLCAITPRDRGADTQYFGPGTRLTVL.

This sequence joins TRBV7-9 and TRBJ1-6, with 9 bases matching TRBD1. J lost 6 bases, V lost 7 bases, and 1 base had no gene match. The CDR3 covers 13 residues. The germline V gene encodes CDR1 SEHNR and CDR2 FQNEAQ (reference sequence). The chain's CDR3 is CASTGQGNSPLHF. CDR3 nucleotide sequence: TGTGCCAGCACGGGACAGGGTAATTCACCCCTCCACTTT.

The CDR3, as DNA: TGTGCCAGCAGCCCTCAGGTGACAGATACGCAGTATTTT. It yields the protein CASSPQVTDTQYF. The genes are TRBV9 and TRBJ2-3; D ambiguous. V was trimmed by 4 bases and J by 3 bases, leaving 9 bases between them. This CDR3 contains 13 residues. Germline loops: CDR1 SGDLS, CDR2 YYNGEE.

The V call is TRBV10-2, the J call TRBJ2-1; 11 bases agree with TRBD2. Per germline, CDR1 WSHSY and CDR2 SAAADI. This CDR3 is built from 13 residues. The chain's CDR3 is CAIAGGPYNEQFF. The CDR3 DNA follows: TGCGCAATAGCGGGGGGGCCCTACAATGAGCAGTTCTTC.

V and J are TRBV7-9 and TRBJ2-1; TRBD1 matches 8 bases. V was clipped by 6 bases and J by 8 bases; unmatched bases: 12. Germline V CDR1 and CDR2: SEHNR, FQNEAQ (reference sequence). The CDR3 contains 15 residues. The CDR3 loop is CASRLQGAFLDEQFF. The CDR3 DNA reads as TGTGCCAGCAGACTCCAGGGGGCCTTCTTGGATGAGCAGTTCTTC.

The table lists this clone with a count of one. The rearrangement uses TRBV5-6 and TRBJ1-1; perhaps TRBD1 as D (5 bases). Germline V lookup: CDR1 SGHDT, CDR2 YYEEEE. The CDR3 contains 15 residues. Trimming took 3 bases from V and 0 from J, leaving 12 bases between them. This CDR3 reads CASSWAGGLNTEAFF. The CDR3, as DNA: TGTGCCAGCAGCTGGGCCGGGGGTCTGAACACTGAAGCTTTCTTT. Full variable domain (missing parts from reference TRBV5-6 and TRBJ1-1): DAGVTQSPTHLIKTRGQQVTLRCSPKSGHDTVSWYQQALGQGPQFIFQYYEEEERQRGNFPDRFSGHQFPNYSSELNVNALLLGDSALYLCASSWAGGLNTEAFFGQGTRLTVV.

The rearrangement uses TRBV10-3 and TRBJ2-7, with TRBD1 as a possible D gene (6 bases). Trimming stripped 3 bases from V and 2 bases from J, with 8 bases between. CDR1 is ENHRY, CDR2 SYGVKD, per germline. The CDR3 extends over 13 amino acids. CDR3 DNA: TGTGCCATCAGTGATACAGGGACCTACGAGCAGTACTTC. It translates to CAISDTGTYEQYF.

V and J are TRBV30 and TRBJ2-5, with D perhaps matching TRBD1 (6 bases). The CDR3 extends over 14 amino acids. Per the germline V gene, CDR1 is GTSNPN and CDR2 is SVGIG (reference sequence). Between the trimmed V and J ends, which lost 0 bases and 4 bases, there was a span of 12 bases. DNA for the CDR3: TGTGCCTGGAGTGTAGGGGGTACCGGAGAGACCCAGTACTTC. Residues: CAWSVGGTGETQYF. Filled out from reference TRBV30 and TRBJ2-5, the complete variable domain reads SQTIHQWPATLVQPVGSPLSLECTVEGTSNPNLYWYRQAAGRGLQLLFYSVGIGQISSEVPQNLSASRPQDRQFILSSKKLLLSDSGFYLCAWSVGGTGETQYFGPGTRLLVL.

This clone appeared a few times. The chain employs TRBV11-2 and TRBJ1-5, with D uncertain. The CDR3 is 13 residues long. Germline loops: CDR1 SGHAT, CDR2 FQNNGV. Between the trimmed V and J ends, which lost 0 bases and 3 bases, there was a span of 3 bases. The DNA for the CDR3 is TGTGCCAGCAGCTTAGATCTCAATCAGCCCCAGCATTTT. Its protein is CASSLDLNQPQHF.

V gene TRBV7-9 combines with J gene TRBJ1-2; possibly TRBD1 for D (6 bases). This CDR3 is built from 15 residues. Per the germline V gene, CDR1 is SEHNR and CDR2 is FQNEAQ (reference sequence). The V end was cut by 7 bases, the J end by 8 bases, with 23 bases between. This CDR3 reads CASTQVWDTGSGYTF. The CDR3 DNA reads as TGTGCCAGCACCCAGGTTTGGGACACTGGTAGCGGCTACACCTTC.

The chain recombines TRBV28 with TRBJ1-4; 9 nucleotides line up with TRBD1. Germline V gene lookup returns CDR1 MDHEN and CDR2 SYDVKM. CDR3 length: 17 amino acids. With 5 bases clipped from V and 2 bases from J, the junction kept 9 bases outside the gene matches. CDR3 loop: CASSPTGGATTNEKLFF. CDR3 bases: TGTGCCAGCAGTCCCACAGGGGGCGCGACGACTAATGAAAAACTGTTTTTT.

CDR3 protein: CASSPRDSGNYGYTF. Here the CDR3 DNA reads TGTGCCAGCAGCCCTCGCGACTCAGGGAACTATGGCTACACCTTC. The chain combines TRBV9 with TRBJ1-2, with D maybe TRBD1 (5 bases). The CDR3 length is 15 residues. The V end lost 4 bases, the J end lost 2 bases, and 15 bases lay between the germline ends. CDR1 and CDR2 (germline): SGDLS, YYNGEE.

The genes are TRBV2 and TRBJ2-1; 7 nucleotides agree with TRBD1. Germline V gives CDR1 SNHLY, CDR2 FYNNEI. The V gene end was trimmed by 7 bases and the J gene end by 10 bases; junction bases not matched to a gene: 10. This CDR3 has 13 residues. The CDR3, as DNA: TGTGCCAGCAAGACAGGGCCCAAGGACGAGCAGTTCTTC. Protein sequence: CASKTGPKDEQFF.

The chain couples TRBV10-3 to TRBJ2-1; D might be TRBD2 (6 bases). This CDR3 contains 16 residues. The germline CDR1 and CDR2 sequences are ENHRY and SYGVKD. V lost 6 bases and J lost 1, with 16 bases in between. The CDR3 coding sequence is TGTGCCATCAGGGCCACATCGGGGGAGTCCTACAATGAGCAGTTCTTC. As protein: CAIRATSGESYNEQFF.

The J gene is TRBJ1-5, the V gene TRBV28; D is undetermined. Germline V gene data show CDR1 as MDHEN and CDR2 as SYDVKM. V gave up 7 bases and J gave up 5 bases, with 9 bases separating them. The CDR3 covers 12 residues. CDR3 in DNA: TGTGCCAGCACTCCGGGGTATCAGCCCCAGCATTTT. It translates to CASTPGYQPQHF.

This clone was picked up one time. The chain is built from TRBV9 and TRBJ2-4, with 9 nucleotides matching TRBD2. Germline CDR1 is SGDLS and CDR2 is YYNGEE. The CDR3 sequence is 16 residues long. The V and J ends lost 0 bases and 3 bases, in that order; junction bases with no gene match: 4. CDR3 region: CASSVVPTSGKNIQYF. The CDR3 bases are TGTGCCAGCAGCGTAGTCCCGACTAGCGGCAAAAACATTCAGTACTTC.

The V call is TRBV19, the J call TRBJ2-1, with D perhaps matching TRBD2 (6 bases). Germline values: CDR1 LNHDA, CDR2 SQIVND (reference sequence). Between the trimmed V and J ends, which lost 3 bases and 3 bases, there was a span of 12 bases. This CDR3 comprises 15 residues. The DNA of the CDR3 is TGTGCCAGTAGTATTGGAGTAGCGGTCTACAATGAGCAGTTCTTC. Translating it yields CASSIGVAVYNEQFF.

This chain joins TRBV5-4 and TRBJ1-2; D ambiguous. Germline V CDR1 and CDR2: SGHNT, YYREEE (reference sequence). This CDR3 region has 13 residues. V was shortened by 4 bases and J by 4 bases, with 11 bases between the two germline ends. CDR3 DNA: TGTGCCAGCAGCCCCGGTGGTCGCTATGGCTACACCTTC. As protein: CASSPGGRYGYTF.

This chain uses TRBV7-9 with TRBJ2-3, with 7 bases identical to TRBD2. V dropped 4 bases and J dropped 2; count of bases not matched to a gene: 3. The CDR3 runs to 14 residues. The germline CDR1 and CDR2 sequences are SEHNR and FQNEAQ (reference sequence). The CDR3 DNA reads TGTGCCAGCAGCTCAGGACTAGTCACAGATACGCAGTATTTT. This gives the protein CASSSGLVTDTQYF.

As to this clone: In the same sample, other DNA sequences code for this CDR3. The chain uses TRBV3-1 (or the pseudogene TRBV3-2) and TRBJ1-2; TRBD1 agrees at 11 bases. Germline assignment: CDR1 LGHDT and CDR2 YNNKEL (reference sequence). The ends lost 3 bases at V and 4 bases at J; junction bases unmatched: 1. The length of the CDR3 is 14 residues. The CDR3 reads CASSQGQGGYGYTF. Here the CDR3 DNA reads TGTGCCAGCAGCCAGGGACAGGGGGGCTATGGCTACACCTTC.

The chain links TRBV27 to TRBJ1-5, with 7 bases aligning to TRBD1. The germline CDR1 and CDR2 sequences are MNHEY and SMNVEV (reference sequence). CDR3 length: 13 amino acids. With V trimmed by 5 bases and J by 5 bases, 3 bases remained unmatched. CDR3 coding DNA: TGTGCCAGCAGTCCGACAGGGTATCAGCCCCAGCATTTT. Its translation: CASSPTGYQPQHF.

The chain links TRBV28 to TRBJ2-3; the match to TRBD1 covers 8 bases. The ends lost 4 bases at V and 4 bases at J; junction bases unmatched: 4. Germline CDR1 reads MDHEN; CDR2 reads SYDVKM. This CDR3 region has 14 residues. In DNA, the CDR3 is TGTGCCAGCAGTTCCGGACAGGGTGCAGATACGCAGTATTTT. It codes for CASSSGQGADTQYF.

The chain recombines TRBV4-2 with TRBJ2-5; 7 bases are shared with TRBD2. CDR1 is LGHNA, CDR2 YNFKEQ, per germline. This CDR3 has 15 amino acids. Trimming took 0 bases from V and 6 from J; bases not matched to a gene: 7. The CDR3 DNA reads TGTGCCAGCAGCCAAGACACGACTAGCTTGCAGACCCAGTACTTC. It yields the protein CASSQDTTSLQTQYF.